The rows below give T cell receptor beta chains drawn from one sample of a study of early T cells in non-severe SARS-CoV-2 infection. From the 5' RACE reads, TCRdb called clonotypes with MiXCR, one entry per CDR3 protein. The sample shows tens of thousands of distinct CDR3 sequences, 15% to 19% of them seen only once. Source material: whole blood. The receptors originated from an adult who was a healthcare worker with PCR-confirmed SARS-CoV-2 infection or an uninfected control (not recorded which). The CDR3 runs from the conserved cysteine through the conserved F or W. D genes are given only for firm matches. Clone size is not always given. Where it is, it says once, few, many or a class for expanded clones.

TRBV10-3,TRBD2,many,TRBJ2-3,CAISETSGTDTQYF,TGTGCCATCAGTGAGACTAGCGGGACAGATACGCAGTATTTT
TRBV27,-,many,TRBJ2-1,CATQGDGYNEQFF,TGTGCCACCCAAGGGGACGGATACAATGAGCAGTTCTTC
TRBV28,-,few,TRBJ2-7,CASEGPNDLTYEQYF,TGTGCCAGCGAGGGGCCCAATGACTTGACCTACGAGCAGTACTTC
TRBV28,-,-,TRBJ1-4,CASSSPRVGGDEKLFF,TGTGCCAGCAGTTCCCCCAGGGTCGGGGGGGATGAAAAACTGTTTTTT
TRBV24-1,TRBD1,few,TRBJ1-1,CATSASTGAGTEAFF,TGTGCCACCAGTGCCTCGACAGGGGCGGGCACTGAAGCTTTCTTT
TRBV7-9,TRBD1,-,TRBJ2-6,CASSPRGTGMGSGANVLTF,TGTGCCAGCAGCCCTAGAGGGACAGGGATGGGCTCTGGGGCCAACGTCCTGACTTTC
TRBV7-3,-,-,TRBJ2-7,CASSLTGIGKSSYEQYF,TGTGCCAGCAGCTTAACGGGCATCGGGAAGAGCTCCTACGAGCAGTACTTC
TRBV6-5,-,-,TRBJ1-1,CASSKTENTEAFF,TGTGCCAGCAGCAAGACAGAGAACACTGAAGCTTTCTTT
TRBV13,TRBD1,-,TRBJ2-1,CASSLLGDRGHNEQFF,TGTGCCAGCAGCTTACTAGGGGACAGGGGCCACAATGAGCAGTTCTTC
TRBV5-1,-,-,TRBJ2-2,CASSPTTTGELFF,TGCGCCAGCAGCCCAACTACTACCGGGGAGCTGTTTTTT
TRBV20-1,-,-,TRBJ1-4,CSATRQDFNEKLFF,TGCAGTGCTACCCGACAGGATTTTAATGAAAAACTGTTTTTT
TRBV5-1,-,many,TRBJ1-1,CASSLEGRVNTEAFF,TGCGCCAGCAGCTTGGAAGGCAGGGTGAACACTGAAGCTTTCTTT
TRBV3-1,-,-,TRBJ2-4,CASSQDPGSKNIQYF,TGTGCCAGCAGCCAAGATCCAGGATCCAAAAACATTCAGTACTTC
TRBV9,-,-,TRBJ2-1,CASSPHGTYNEQFF,TGTGCCAGCAGCCCCCATGGGACCTACAATGAGCAGTTCTTC
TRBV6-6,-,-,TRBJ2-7,CASLWGREQYF,TGTGCCAGCCTCTGGGGGAGAGAGCAGTACTTC
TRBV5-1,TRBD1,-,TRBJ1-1,CASSLGGQSLREAFF,TGCGCCAGCAGCTTGGGGGGACAGTCGCTTCGAGAAGCTTTCTTT
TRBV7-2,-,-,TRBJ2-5,CASSSRETQYF,TGTGCCAGCAGCAGTCGAGAGACCCAGTACTTC
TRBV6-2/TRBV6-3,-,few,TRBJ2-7,CASSWASDTYEQYF,TGTGCCAGCAGTTGGGCCAGCGACACCTACGAGCAGTACTTC
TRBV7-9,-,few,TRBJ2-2,CASSPTGGPGTPGELFF,TGTGCCAGCAGCCCGACAGGAGGACCCGGTACCCCCGGGGAGCTGTTTTTT
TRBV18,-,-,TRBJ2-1,CASSPDGLRNEQFF,TGTGCCAGCTCACCAGACGGGCTGCGCAATGAGCAGTTCTTC
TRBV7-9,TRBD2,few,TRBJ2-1,CASRPEVGGNGAGSSYNEQFF,TGTGCCAGCCGACCCGAGGTGGGAGGGAACGGGGCCGGCTCCTCCTACAATGAGCAGTTCTTC
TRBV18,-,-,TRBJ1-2,CASSPRGDYGYTF,TGTGCCAGCTCACCAAGGGGAGACTATGGCTACACCTTC
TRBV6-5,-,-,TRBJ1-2,CASSYSMLSGAYGYTF,TGTGCCAGCAGTTACTCGATGCTTTCGGGGGCCTATGGCTACACCTTC
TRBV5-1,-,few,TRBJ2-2,CASSLDSGTGELFF,TGCGCCAGCAGCTTGGATTCGGGGACCGGGGAGCTGTTTTTT
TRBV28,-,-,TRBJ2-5,CASSPWTGKETQYF,TGTGCCAGCAGTCCCTGGACGGGGAAAGAGACCCAGTACTTC
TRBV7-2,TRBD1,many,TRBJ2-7,CASSERGGRPYEQYF,TGTGCCAGCAGCGAGAGAGGGGGCAGACCTTACGAGCAGTACTTC
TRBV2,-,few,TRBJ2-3,CASSASDSDTQYF,TGTGCCAGCAGTGCTAGCGATAGTGATACGCAGTATTTT
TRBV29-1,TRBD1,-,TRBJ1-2,CSTEGQGDYGYTF,TGCAGCACCGAGGGACAGGGAGACTATGGCTACACCTTC
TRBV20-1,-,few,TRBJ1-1,CSAGGDTEAFF,TGCAGTGCTGGGGGGGACACTGAAGCTTTCTTT
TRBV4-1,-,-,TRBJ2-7,CASSQDGGGSSYEQYF,TGCGCCAGCAGCCAAGATGGAGGGGGCAGCTCCTACGAGCAGTACTTC
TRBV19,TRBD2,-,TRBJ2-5,CASSIRGGETQYF,TGTGCCAGTAGTATCCGGGGAGGGGAGACCCAGTACTTC
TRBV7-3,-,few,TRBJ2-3,CASSSPGSTDTQYF,TGTGCCAGCAGCTCCCCGGGCTCCACAGATACGCAGTATTTT
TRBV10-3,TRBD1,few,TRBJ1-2,CAIAERGGESGYTF,TGTGCCATCGCCGAGCGAGGGGGCGAGAGTGGCTACACCTTC
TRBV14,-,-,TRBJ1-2,CASSQDRGLGYTF,TGTGCCAGCAGCCAAGACAGGGGACTTGGCTACACCTTC
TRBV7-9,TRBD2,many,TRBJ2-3,CASRTSGSTDTQYF,TGTGCCAGCAGAACTAGCGGTAGCACAGATACGCAGTATTTT
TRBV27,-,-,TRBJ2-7,CASSLANNYEQYF,TGTGCCAGCAGTCTCGCGAACAACTACGAGCAGTACTTC
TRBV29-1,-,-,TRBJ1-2,CSVEDIGDIYGYTF,TGCAGCGTTGAAGATATCGGGGACATCTATGGCTACACCTTC
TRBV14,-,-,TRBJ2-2,CASSENQAHKLTGELFF,TGTGCCAGCAGCGAGAACCAGGCTCACAAACTCACCGGGGAGCTGTTTTTT
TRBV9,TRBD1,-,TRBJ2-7,CASSATRGTGDEQYF,TGTGCCAGCAGCGCAACCAGGGGGACAGGGGACGAGCAGTACTTC
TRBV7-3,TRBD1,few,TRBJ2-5,CASSPRDRGQLETQYF,TGTGCCAGCAGCCCCCGGGACAGGGGGCAACTAGAGACCCAGTACTTC
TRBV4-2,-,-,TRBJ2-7,CASSRQLRGEGSYEQYF,TGTGCCAGCAGCCGACAACTAAGGGGGGAGGGCTCCTACGAGCAGTACTTC
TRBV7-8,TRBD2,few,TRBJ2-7,CASSLSGGGDEQYF,TGTGCCAGCAGCCTAAGCGGGGGGGGCGACGAGCAGTACTTC
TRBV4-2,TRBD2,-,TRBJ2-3,CASSRGLAGEGDTQYF,TGTGCCAGCAGTCGTGGACTAGCGGGAGAGGGGGATACGCAGTATTTT
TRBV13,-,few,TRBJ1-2,CASSFAEYGYTF,TGTGCCAGCAGCTTTGCCGAGTATGGCTACACCTTC